What follows are 15 T cell receptor beta chains derived from one specimen sequenced in a study of blood T cell repertoires in COVID-19. Sequencing was performed with immunoSEQ multiplex PCR; in TCRdb, only in-frame clones are kept and a portion is missing. In the table there are about 100,000 clones, more than 75% of which are singletons. The specimen sequenced was peripheral blood. The receptors shown here come from a human donor in a cohort sampled during active COVID-19.

The CDR3 bases are TGTGCCAGCAGCTACCGTGGGAGCGGGGGGGCTTACGAGCAGTACTTC. Its translation is CASSYRGSGGAYEQYF. The rearrangement links TRBV7-2 to TRBJ2-7; 10 bases line up with TRBD2. J lost 4 bases, V lost 4 bases, and 10 bases had no gene match. Germline CDR1 SGHTA, CDR2 FQGNSA. The length of the CDR3 is 16 residues. The full variable domain, its missing parts supplied by reference TRBV7-2 and TRBJ2-7, is GAGVSQSPSNKVTEKGKDVELRCDPISGHTALYWYRQSLGQGLEFLIYFQGNSAPDKSGLPSDRFSAERTGGSVSTLTIQRTQQEDSAVYLCASSYRGSGGAYEQYFGPGTRLTVT.

The chain employs TRBV6-4 and TRBJ1-6; D call uncertain. Germline lookup yields CDR1 MRHNA and CDR2 SNTAGT. The CDR3 runs 16 residues. V shed 3 bases and J shed 2 bases, with 11 bases lying between them. As DNA, the CDR3 is TGTGCCAGCAGTGAATTCGGCGGGACCTATAATTCACCCCTCCACTTT. This codes for CASSEFGGTYNSPLHF.

The V and J genes are TRBV7-2 and TRBJ1-2; D might be TRBD1 (5 bases). CDR1 is SGHTA and CDR2 is FQGNSA in the germline V gene. V was pared by 5 bases and J by 4 bases, with 8 bases between. This CDR3 is 12 amino acids long. CDR3 in DNA: TGTGCCAGCAGCCCCGACAGCTATGGCTACACCTTC. Residues: CASSPDSYGYTF.

V gene TRBV2 combines with J gene TRBJ2-3, with 7 nucleotides matching TRBD2. The ends lost 3 bases at V and 7 bases at J; junction bases unmatched: 7. CDR3 length equals 14 residues. Germline V CDR1 and CDR2: SNHLY, FYNNEI. Here the CDR3 DNA reads TGTGCCAGCAGTGAGGGCGGGGGTACTTATACGCAGTATTTT. As protein: CASSEGGGTYTQYF.

Only one count was recorded for this clone. The gene calls are TRBV5-1 and TRBJ2-1, with 12 bases aligning to TRBD1. The J segment lost 8 bases and the V segment lost 1 base, leaving 4 bases of the junction unmatched. This CDR3 spans 15 amino acids. The germline CDR1 and CDR2 sequences are SGHRS and YFSETQ. The CDR3 is CASSLPGQGAYEQFF. For the CDR3, the DNA is TGCGCCAGCAGCTTGCCGGGACAGGGGGCCTATGAGCAGTTCTTC.

The chain is built from TRBV5-1 and TRBJ1-1; the match to TRBD1 covers 7 bases. V trimming: 7 bases; J trimming: 1 base; junction bases outside the gene matches: 4. This CDR3 has 13 amino acids. CDR1 and CDR2 from the germline V gene are SGHRS and YFSETQ. This chain's CDR3 is CASSRGANTEAFF. Written as DNA, the CDR3 is TGCGCCAGCTCCAGGGGGGCGAACACTGAAGCTTTCTTT.

For this clone: The same CDR3 arises from other DNA sequences in this sample as well. The chain has TRBV5-1 and TRBJ2-7, with TRBD1 matching over 9 bases. V dropped 4 bases and J dropped 1; count of bases not matched to a gene: 6. CDR3 length equals 15 residues. Per the germline V gene, CDR1 is SGHRS and CDR2 is YFSETQ. The CDR3 DNA follows: TGCGCCAGCAGCCCTGGCGGGACAGGGTCCTACGAGCAGTACTTC. Its translation is CASSPGGTGSYEQYF.

The rearrangement joins TRBV3-1 (or the pseudogene TRBV3-2) to TRBJ1-5; 7 positions match TRBD1. The J segment lost 3 bases and the V segment lost 1 base, leaving 3 bases of the junction unmatched. Germline CDR1 and CDR2: LGHDT and YNNKEL (reference sequence). The CDR3 runs 15 residues. The CDR3 nucleotides read TGTGCCAGCAGCCAAGGACAGGGACCCAATCAGCCCCAGCATTTT. Its translation: CASSQGQGPNQPQHF.

The chain joins TRBV20-1 to TRBJ1-5; 7 nucleotides match TRBD1. The length of the CDR3 is 14 residues. The V gene's germline CDR1 is DFQATT and CDR2 SNEGSKA (reference sequence). Trimming removed 4 bases from V and 7 bases from J; junction bases left unmatched: 10. The CDR3 sequence: CSATDRDGGQPQHF. The CDR3 DNA reads as TGCAGTGCTACTGACAGGGACGGGGGGCAGCCCCAGCATTTT.

The V call is TRBV19, the J call TRBJ1-3, with D possibly matching TRBD1 (5 bases). This CDR3 has 17 amino acids. Trimming left V 7 bases short and J 0 bases short, with 19 bases between. Germline CDR1 is LNHDA and CDR2 is SQIVND (reference sequence). For the CDR3, the DNA is TGTGCCAGTACCCCAGACGGAGGGGTGTCCTCTGGAAACACCATATATTTT. This codes for CASTPDGGVSSGNTIYF.

This clone turned up a few times. The rearrangement joins TRBV27 to TRBJ2-7; 10 nucleotides align to TRBD2. The germline CDR1 and CDR2 sequences are MNHEY and SMNVEV (reference sequence). This CDR3 contains 13 residues. The J segment lost 4 bases and the V segment lost 7 bases, leaving 4 bases of the junction unmatched. CDR3 nucleotides: TGTGCCAGCACTAGCGGGAGTAGGTACGAGCAGTACTTC. Amino acid sequence: CASTSGSRYEQYF.

V gene TRBV10-2 combines with J gene TRBJ2-5; 7 positions match TRBD1. The CDR3 spans 15 residues. Germline CDR1 is WSHSY and CDR2 is SAAADI. Trimming cost V 3 bases and J 5 bases; bases outside gene matches: 9. Here the CDR3 reads CASSERKGARETQYF. The DNA of the CDR3 is TGCGCCAGCAGTGAACGGAAGGGGGCGCGGGAGACCCAGTACTTC.

The CDR3 region is CASSTGQGNTEAFF. For the CDR3, the DNA is TGCGCCAGCAGCACGGGACAGGGGAACACTGAAGCTTTCTTT. J is TRBJ1-1 and V is TRBV5-1, with TRBD1 matching over 9 bases. The CDR3 runs to 14 residues. Trimming removed 4 bases from V and 1 base from J; junction bases left unmatched: 2. Germline CDR1 is SGHRS and CDR2 is YFSETQ.

J is TRBJ2-5 and V is TRBV2; unclear D gene. The CDR3 totals 11 residues. Germline CDR1 is SNHLY and CDR2 is FYNNEI. Trimming removed 5 bases at V and 2 bases at J, with 3 bases between. The CDR3 reads CASSYQETQYF. The DNA for the CDR3 is TGTGCCAGCAGTTATCAAGAGACCCAGTACTTC.

In its sample, this clone was seen a few times. The rearrangement joins TRBV6-5 to TRBJ1-2; tentative D call: TRBD1 (6 bases). Germline CDR1 is MNHEY and CDR2 is SVGAGI. V was shortened by 2 bases and J by 9 bases, with 10 bases between the two germline ends. The CDR3 extends over 12 amino acids. CDR3 DNA: TGTGCCAGCAGTTACAACAGGGTTAGCTACACCTTC. Its protein is CASSYNRVSYTF.